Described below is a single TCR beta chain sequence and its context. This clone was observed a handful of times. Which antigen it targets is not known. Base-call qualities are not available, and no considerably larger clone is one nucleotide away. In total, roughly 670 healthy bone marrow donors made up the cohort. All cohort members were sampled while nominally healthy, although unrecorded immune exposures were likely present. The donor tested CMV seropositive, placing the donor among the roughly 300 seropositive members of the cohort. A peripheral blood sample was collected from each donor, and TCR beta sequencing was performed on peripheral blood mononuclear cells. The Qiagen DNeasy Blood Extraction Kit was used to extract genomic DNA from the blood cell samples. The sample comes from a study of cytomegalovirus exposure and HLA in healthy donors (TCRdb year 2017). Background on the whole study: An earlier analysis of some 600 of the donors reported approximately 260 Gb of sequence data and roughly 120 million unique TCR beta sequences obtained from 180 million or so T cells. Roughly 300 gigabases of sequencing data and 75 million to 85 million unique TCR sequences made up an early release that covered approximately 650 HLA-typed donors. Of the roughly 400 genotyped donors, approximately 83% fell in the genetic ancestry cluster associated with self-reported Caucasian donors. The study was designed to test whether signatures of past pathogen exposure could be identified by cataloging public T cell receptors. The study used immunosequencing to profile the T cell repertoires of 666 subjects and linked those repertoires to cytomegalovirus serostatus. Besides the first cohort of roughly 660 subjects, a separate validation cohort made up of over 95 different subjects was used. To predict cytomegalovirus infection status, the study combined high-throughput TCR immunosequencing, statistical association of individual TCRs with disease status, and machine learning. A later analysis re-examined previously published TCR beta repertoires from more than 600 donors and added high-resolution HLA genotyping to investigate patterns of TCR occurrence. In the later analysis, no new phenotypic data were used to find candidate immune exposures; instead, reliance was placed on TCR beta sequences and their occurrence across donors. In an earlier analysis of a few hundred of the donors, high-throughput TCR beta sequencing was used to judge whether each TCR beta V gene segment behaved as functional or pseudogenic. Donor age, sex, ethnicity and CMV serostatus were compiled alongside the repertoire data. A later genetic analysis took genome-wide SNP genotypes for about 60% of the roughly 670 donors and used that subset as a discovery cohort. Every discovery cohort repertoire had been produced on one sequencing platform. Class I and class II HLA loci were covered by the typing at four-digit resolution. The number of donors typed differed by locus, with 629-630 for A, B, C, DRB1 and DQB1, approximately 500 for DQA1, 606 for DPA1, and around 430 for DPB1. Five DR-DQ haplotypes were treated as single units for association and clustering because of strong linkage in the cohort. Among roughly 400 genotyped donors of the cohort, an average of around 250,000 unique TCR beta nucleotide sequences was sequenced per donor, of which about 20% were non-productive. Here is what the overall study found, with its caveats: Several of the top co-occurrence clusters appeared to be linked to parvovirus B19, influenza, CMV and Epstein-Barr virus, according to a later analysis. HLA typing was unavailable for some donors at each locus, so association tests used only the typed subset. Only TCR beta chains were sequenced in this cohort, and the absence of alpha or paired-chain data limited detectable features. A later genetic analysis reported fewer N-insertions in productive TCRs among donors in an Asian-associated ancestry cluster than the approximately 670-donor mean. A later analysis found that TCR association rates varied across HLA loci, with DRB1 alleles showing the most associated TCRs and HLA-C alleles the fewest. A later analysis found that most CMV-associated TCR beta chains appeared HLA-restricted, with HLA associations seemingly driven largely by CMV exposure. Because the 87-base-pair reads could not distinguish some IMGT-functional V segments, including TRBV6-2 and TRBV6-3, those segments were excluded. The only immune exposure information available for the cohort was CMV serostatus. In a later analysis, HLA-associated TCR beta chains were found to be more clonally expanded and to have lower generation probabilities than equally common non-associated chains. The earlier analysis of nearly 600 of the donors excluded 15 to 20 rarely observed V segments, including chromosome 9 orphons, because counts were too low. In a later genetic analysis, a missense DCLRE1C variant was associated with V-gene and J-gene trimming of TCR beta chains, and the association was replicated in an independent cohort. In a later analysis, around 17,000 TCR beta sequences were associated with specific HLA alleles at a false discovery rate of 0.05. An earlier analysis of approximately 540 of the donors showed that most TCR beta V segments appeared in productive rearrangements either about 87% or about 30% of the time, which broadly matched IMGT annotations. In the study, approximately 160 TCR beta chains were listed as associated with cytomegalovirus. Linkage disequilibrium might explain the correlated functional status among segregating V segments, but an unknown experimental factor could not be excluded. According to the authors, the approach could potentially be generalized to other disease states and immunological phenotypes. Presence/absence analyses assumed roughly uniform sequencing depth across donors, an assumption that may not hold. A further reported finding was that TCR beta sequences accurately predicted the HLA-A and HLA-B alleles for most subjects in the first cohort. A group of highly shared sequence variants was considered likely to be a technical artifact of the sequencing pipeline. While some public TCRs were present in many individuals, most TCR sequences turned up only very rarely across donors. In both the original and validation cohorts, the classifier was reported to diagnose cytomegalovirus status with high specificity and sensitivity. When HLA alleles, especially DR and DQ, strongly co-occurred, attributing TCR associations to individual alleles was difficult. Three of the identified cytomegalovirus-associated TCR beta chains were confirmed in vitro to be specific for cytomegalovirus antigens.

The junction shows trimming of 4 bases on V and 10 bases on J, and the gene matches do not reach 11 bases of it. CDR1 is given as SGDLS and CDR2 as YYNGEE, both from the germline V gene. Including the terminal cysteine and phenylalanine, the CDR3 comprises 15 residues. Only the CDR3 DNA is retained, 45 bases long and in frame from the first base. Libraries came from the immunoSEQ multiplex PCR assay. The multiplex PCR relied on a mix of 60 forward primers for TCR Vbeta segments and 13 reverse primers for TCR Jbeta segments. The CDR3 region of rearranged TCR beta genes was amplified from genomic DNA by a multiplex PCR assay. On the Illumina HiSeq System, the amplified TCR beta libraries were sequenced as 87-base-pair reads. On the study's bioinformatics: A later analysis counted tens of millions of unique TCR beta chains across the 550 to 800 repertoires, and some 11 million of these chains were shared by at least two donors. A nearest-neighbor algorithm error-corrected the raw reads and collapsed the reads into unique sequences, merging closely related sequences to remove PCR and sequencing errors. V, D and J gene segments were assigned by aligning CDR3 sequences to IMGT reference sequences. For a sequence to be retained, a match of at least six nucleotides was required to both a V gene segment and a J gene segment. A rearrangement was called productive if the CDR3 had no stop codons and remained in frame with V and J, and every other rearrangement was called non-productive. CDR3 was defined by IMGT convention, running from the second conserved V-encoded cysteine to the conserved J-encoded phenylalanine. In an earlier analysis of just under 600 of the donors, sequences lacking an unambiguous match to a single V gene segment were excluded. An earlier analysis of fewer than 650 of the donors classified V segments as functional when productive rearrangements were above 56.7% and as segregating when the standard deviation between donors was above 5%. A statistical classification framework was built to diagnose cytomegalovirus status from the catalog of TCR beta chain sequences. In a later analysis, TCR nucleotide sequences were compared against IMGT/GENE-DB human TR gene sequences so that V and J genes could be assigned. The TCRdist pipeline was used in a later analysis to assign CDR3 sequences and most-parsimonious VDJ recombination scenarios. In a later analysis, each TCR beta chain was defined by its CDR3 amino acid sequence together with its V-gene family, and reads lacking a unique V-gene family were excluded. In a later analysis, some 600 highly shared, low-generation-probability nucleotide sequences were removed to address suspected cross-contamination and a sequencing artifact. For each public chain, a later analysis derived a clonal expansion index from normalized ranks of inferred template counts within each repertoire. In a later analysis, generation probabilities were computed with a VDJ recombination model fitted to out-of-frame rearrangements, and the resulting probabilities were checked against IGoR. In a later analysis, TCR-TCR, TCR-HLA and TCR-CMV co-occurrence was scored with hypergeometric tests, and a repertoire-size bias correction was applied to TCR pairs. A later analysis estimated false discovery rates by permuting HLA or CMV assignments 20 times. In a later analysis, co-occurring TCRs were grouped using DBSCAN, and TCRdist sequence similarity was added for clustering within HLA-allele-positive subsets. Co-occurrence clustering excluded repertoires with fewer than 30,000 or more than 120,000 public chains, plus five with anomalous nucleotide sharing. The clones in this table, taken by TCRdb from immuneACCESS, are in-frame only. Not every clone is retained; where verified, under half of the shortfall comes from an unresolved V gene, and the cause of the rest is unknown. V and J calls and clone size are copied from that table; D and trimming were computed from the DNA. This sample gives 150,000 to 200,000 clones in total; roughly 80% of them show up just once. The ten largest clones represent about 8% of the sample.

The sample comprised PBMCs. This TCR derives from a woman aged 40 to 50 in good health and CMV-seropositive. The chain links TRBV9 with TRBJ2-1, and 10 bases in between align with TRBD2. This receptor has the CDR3 CASSLPLAGVEEQFF. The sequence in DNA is TGTGCCAGCAGCTTACCCCTAGCGGGAGTGGAAGAGCAGTTCTTC.